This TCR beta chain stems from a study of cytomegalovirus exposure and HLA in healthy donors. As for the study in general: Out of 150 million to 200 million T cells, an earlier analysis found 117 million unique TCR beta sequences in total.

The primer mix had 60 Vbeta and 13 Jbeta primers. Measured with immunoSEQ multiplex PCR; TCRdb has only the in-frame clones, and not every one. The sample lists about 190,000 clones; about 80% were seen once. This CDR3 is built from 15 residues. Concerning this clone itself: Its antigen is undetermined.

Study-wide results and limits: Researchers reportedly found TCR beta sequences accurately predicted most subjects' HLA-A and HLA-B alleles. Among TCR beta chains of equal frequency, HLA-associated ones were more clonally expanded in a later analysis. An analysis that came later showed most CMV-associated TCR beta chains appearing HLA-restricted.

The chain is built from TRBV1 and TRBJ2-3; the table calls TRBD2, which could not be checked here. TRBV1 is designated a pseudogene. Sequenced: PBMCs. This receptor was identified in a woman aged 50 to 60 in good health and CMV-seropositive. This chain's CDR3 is CTSSPRTSGGARKYF. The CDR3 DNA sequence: TGCACCAGCAGCCCCCGGACTAGCGGGGGGGCCCGAAAGTATTTT.